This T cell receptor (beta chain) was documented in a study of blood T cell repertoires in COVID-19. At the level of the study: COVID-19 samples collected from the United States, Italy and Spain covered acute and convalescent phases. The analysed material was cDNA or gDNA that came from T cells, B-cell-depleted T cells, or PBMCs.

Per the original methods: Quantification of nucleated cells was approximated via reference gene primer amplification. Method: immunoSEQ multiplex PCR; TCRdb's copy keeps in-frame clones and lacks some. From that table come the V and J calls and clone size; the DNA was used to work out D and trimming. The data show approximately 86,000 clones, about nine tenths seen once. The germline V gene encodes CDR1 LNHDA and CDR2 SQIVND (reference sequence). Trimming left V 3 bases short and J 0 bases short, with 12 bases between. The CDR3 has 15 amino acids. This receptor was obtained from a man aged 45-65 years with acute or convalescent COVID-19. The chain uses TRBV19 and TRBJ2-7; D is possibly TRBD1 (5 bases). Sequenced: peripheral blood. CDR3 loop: CASSIGQGSSYEQYF. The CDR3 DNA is TGTGCCAGTAGTATTGGGCAGGGAAGCTCCTACGAGCAGTACTTC. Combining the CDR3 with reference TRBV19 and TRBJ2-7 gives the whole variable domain DGGITQSPKYLFRKEGQNVTLSCEQNLNHDAMYWYRQDPGQGLRLIYYSQIVNDFQKGDIAEGYSVSREKKESFPLTVTSAQKNPTAFYLCASSIGQGSSYEQYFGPGTRLTVT.